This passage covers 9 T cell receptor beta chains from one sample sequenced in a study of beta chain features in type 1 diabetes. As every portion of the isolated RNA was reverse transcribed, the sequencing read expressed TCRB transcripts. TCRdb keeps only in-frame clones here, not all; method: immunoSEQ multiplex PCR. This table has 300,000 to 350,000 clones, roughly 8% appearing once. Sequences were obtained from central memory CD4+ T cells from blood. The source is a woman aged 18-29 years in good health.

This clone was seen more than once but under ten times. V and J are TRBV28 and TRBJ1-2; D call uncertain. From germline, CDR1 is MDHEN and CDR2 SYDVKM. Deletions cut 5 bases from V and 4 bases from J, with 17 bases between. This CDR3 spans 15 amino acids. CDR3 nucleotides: TGTGCCAGCAGTGCTCCGCGTCTCTCCGTCTATGGCTACACCTTC. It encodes CASSAPRLSVYGYTF.

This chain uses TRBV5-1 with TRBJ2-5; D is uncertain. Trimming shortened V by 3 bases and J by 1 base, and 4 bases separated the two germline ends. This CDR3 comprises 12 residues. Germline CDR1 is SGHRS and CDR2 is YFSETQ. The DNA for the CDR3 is TGCGCCAGCAGCTCCTTCCAAGAGACCCAGTACTTC. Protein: CASSSFQETQYF.

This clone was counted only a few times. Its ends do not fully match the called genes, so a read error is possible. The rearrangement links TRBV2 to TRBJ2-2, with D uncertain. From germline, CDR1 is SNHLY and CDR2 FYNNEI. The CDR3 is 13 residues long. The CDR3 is CASSEARLGSYVF. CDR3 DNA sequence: TGTGCCAGCAGTGAAGCGCGGCTTGGCTCTTATGTTTTT.

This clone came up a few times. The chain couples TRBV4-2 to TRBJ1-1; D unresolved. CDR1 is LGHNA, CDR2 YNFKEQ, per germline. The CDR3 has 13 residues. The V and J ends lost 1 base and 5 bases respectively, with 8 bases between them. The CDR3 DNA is TGTGCCAGCAGCCAAGTTATGGGGACTGAAGCTTTCTTT. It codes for CASSQVMGTEAFF.

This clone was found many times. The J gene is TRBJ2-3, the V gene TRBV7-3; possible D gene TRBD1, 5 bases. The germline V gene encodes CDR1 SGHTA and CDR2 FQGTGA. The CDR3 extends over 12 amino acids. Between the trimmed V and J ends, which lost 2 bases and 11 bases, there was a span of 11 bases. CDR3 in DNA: TGTGCCAGCAGCTTAGAAGGGGTTGTGCAGTATTTT. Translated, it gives CASSLEGVVQYF.

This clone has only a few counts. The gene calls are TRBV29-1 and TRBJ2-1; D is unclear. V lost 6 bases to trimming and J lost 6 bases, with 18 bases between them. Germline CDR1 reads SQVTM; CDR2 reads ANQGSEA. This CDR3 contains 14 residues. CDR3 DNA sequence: TGCAGCGTACAGCCCGCCCTATTGGGCAATGAGCAGTTCTTC. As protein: CSVQPALLGNEQFF.

The CDR3 region is CASSSGLGGGELFF. As DNA, the CDR3 is TGTGCCAGCAGCTCAGGACTAGGAGGGGGGGAGCTGTTTTTT. V gene TRBV7-2 combines with J gene TRBJ2-2; 7 bases are shared with TRBD2. CDR1 and CDR2 from the germline V gene are SGHTA and FQGNSA. The CDR3 is made up of 14 amino acids. Trimming cost V 4 bases and J 8 bases; bases outside gene matches: 7.

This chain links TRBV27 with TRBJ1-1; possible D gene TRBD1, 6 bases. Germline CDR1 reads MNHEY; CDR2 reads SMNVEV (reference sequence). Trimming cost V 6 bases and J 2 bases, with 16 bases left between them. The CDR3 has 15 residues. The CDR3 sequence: CASRAGDAGNTEAFF. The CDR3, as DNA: TGTGCCAGCAGGGCAGGGGACGCAGGTAACACTGAAGCTTTCTTT.

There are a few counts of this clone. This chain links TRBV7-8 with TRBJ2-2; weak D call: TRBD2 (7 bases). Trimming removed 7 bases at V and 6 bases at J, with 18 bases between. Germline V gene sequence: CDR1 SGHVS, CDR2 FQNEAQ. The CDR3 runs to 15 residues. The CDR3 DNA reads TGTGCCAGCACCCCGGGGGGCAGGGTCGCCGGGGAGCTGTTTTTT. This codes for CASTPGGRVAGELFF.